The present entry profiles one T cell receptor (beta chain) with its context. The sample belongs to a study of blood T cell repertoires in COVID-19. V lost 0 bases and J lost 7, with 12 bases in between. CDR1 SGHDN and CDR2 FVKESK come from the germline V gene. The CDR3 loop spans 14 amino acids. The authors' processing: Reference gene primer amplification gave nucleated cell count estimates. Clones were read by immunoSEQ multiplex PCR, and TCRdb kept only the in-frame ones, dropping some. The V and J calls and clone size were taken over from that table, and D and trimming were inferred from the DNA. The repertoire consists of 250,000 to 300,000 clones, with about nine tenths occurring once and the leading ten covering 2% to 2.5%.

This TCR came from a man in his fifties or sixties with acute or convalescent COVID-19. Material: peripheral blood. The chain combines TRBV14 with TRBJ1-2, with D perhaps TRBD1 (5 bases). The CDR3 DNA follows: TGTGCCAGCAGCCAAGATCTGCAGGGTTTTGGCTACACCTTC. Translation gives CASSQDLQGFGYTF. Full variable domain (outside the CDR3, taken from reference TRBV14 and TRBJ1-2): EAGVTQFPSHSVIEKGQTVTLRCDPISGHDNLYWYRRVMGKEIKFLLHFVKESKQDESGMPNNRFLAERTGGTYSTLKVQPAELEDSGVYFCASSQDLQGFGYTFGSGTRLTVV.